This TCR beta chain was observed in a study of regulatory T cells in long-lasting Graves disease. There are 14 residues in the CDR3. The V end was cut by 3 bases, the J end by 0 bases, with 8 bases between. Germline CDR1 SGHTA, CDR2 FQGNSA. Time point: newly diagnosed GD, antithyroid drugs for less than 3 months. Isolated PBMC RNA provided the starting material for the TCR library. Arm-PCR of CDR3 regions and iRepertoire HTBI primers were the basis on which TCR beta libraries were built. TCRdb re-called the multiplex PCR reads through MiXCR, storing one row per CDR3 protein. The table shows 350,000 to 450,000 distinct CDR3 sequences, with around 14% occurring only once. The count of this clonotype is one. The same sample was also studied in work on T cells in Graves' hyperthyroidism and ophthalmopathy. That source adds: Using the HTBI primer set, a first-round RT-PCR was run on the TCR CDR3.

The rearrangement uses TRBV7-2 and TRBJ1-1; D is perhaps TRBD1 (5 bases). The sample in question was peripheral blood mononuclear cells (PBMCs), obtained at new diagnosis, from a patient treated with antithyroid drugs. This sequence originates from a woman aged 25 to 39 with Graves disease. The CDR3 region has the DNA TGTGCCAGCAGCTTTCAGGGAGTGAACACTGAAGCTTTCTTT. It specifies CASSFQGVNTEAFF.